This T cell receptor beta chain emerged from a study of blood T cells in healthy people across ages. A second PCR, run for roughly 7 to 11 cycles, used a sample-barcoded 5' primer plus a J-beta primer mix. Using its own MiXCR run on the 5' RACE reads, TCRdb lists one record per CDR3 protein. This sample yields 1.8 million or so distinct CDR3 sequences, of which 39% are seen a single time; around 23% belongs to the top ten. Germline V gene data show CDR1 as LNHDA and CDR2 as SQIVND (reference sequence). The CDR3 loop spans 14 amino acids. The V and J ends lost 6 bases and 5 bases respectively, with 14 bases between them. The table lists this clonotype with many counts.

Sample: blood. The chain is built from TRBV19 and TRBJ2-4; D is perhaps TRBD2 (7 bases). The clonotype was recovered from a human donor in good health. CDR3 nucleotide sequence: TGTGCCAGTAGCCGACGGGGGGCACAAAACATTCAGTACTTC. Translation gives CASSRRGAQNIQYF.